The entry that follows covers one TCR beta chain sequence. Its specificity is unknown. The CDR3 has 13 residues. Germline V CDR1 and CDR2: MDHEN, SYDVKM. Trimming stripped 6 bases from V and 6 bases from J, with 14 bases between. This entry is derived from a study of sequential checkpoint blockade in melanoma. Study summary: Approximately 20 patients had tumor biopsies before treatment and at week 13. Study conclusions and caveats: Tumor T-cell fraction and clonality correlated with PD-L1 and CD8+ counts. In arm A, pretreatment tumor clonality was associated with response.

Libraries were prepared by immunoSEQ multiplex PCR; TCRdb keeps only in-frame clonotypes and omits some of them. The sample holds 2,600 or so clones; 20% to 25% are singletons and the top ten take approximately 18%. Treatment indicated: randomized to nivolumab then ipilimumab (arm A) or the reverse (arm B). The sample was tumor tissue (inferred from file names), taken from a patient given nivolumab and ipilimumab in sequence. The chain combines TRBV28 with TRBJ1-2; D uncertain. The source of this sequence is a human donor with melanoma. The CDR3 reads CASRPGWTNGYTF. For the CDR3, the DNA is TGTGCCAGCAGGCCGGGGTGGACTAATGGCTACACCTTC.